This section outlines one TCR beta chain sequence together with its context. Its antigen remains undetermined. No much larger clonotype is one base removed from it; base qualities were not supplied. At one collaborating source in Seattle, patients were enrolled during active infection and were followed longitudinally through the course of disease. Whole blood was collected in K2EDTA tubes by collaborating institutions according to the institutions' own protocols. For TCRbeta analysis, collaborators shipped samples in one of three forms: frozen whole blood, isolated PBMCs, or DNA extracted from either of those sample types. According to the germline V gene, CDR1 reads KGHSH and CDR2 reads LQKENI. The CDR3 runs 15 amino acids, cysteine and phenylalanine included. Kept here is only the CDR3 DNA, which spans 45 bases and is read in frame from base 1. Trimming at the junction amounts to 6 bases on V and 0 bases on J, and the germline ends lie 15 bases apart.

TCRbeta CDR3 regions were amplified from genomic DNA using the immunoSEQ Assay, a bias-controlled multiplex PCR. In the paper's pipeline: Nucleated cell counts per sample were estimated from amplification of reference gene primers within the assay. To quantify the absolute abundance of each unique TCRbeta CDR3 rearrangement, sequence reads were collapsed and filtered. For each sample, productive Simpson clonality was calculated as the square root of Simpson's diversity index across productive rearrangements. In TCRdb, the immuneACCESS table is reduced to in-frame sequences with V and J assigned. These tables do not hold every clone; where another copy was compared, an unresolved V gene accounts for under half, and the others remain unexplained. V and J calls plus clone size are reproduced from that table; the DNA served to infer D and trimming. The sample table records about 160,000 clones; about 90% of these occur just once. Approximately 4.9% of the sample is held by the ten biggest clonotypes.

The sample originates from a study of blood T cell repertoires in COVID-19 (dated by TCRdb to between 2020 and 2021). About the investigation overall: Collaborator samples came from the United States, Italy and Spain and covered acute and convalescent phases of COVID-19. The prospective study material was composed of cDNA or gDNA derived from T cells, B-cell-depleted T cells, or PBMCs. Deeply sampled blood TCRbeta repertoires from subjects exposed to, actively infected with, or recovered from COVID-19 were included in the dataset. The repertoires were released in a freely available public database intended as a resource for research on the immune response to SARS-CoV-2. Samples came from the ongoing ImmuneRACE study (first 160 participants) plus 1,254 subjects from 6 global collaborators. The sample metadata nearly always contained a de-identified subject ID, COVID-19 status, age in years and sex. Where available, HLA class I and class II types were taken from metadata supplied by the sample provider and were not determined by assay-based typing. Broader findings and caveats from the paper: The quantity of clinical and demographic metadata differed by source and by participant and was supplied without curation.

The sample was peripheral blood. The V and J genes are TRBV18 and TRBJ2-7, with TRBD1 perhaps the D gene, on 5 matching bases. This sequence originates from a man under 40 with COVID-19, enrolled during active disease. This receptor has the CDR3 CASSRTKDSSYEQYF. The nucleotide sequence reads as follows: TGTGCCAGCTCCCGAACAAAAGACAGCTCCTACGAGCAGTACTTC.